This TCR beta chain stems from a study of blood T cell repertoires in COVID-19. Study overall: Collection of acute and convalescent COVID-19 samples took place in the United States, Italy and Spain.

As handled by the study authors: Quantification of nucleated cells was approximated via reference gene primer amplification. The data were produced by immunoSEQ multiplex PCR, yet TCRdb's version contains in-frame clones alone and is incomplete. V and J calls and clone size are copied from that table; D and trimming were computed from the DNA. Found here are roughly 300,000 clones, about four fifths of them singletons; the top ten hold around 1.2%. The germline gives CDR1 SGHVS, CDR2 FQNEAQ. With V trimmed by 5 bases and J by 8 bases, 2 bases remained unmatched. The CDR3 has 12 residues. Sequences were obtained from peripheral blood. V is TRBV7-8 and J is TRBJ2-1; 8 nucleotides match TRBD2. The source of this sequence is a woman between 50 and 59 years old with acute or convalescent COVID-19. DNA of the CDR3: TGTGCCAGCAGCCCCGGGGGGGATGAGCAGTTCTTC. Translated, it gives CASSPGGDEQFF. Full variable domain (missing parts from reference TRBV7-8 and TRBJ2-1): GAGVSQSPRYKVAKRGQDVALRCDPISGHVSLFWYQQALGQGPEFLTYFQNEAQLDKSGLPSDRFFAERPEGSVSTLKIQRTQQEDSAVYLCASSPGGDEQFFGPGTRLTVL.